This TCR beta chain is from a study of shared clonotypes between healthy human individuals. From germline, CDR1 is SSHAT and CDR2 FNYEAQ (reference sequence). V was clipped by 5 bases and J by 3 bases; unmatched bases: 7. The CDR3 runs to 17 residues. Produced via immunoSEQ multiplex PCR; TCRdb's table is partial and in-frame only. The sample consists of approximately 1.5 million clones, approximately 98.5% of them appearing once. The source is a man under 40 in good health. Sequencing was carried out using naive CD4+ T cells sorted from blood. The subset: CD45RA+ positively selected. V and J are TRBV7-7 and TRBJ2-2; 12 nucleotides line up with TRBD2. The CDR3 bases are TGTGCCAGCAGCCGGACCGGGACTAGCGGGTACACCGGGGAGCTGTTTTTT. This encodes CASSRTGTSGYTGELFF.